This TCR beta chain was recorded in a study of T cell clonotyping in hematopoietic cell transplantation. Study context: Recipients' pretransplant samples followed cytoreduction.

Time point given: recipient sample about 28 days before transplant, after cytoreduction. TCRdb's table, derived via immunoSEQ multiplex PCR, lists solely in-frame clones and lacks some. The data hold roughly 45,000 clones, with about nine tenths observed a single time. J gave up 2 bases and V 6 bases, and 6 bases lay outside the gene matches. CDR1 is SGHAT and CDR2 is FQNNGV in the germline V gene. This CDR3 contains 14 residues. Material: peripheral blood mononuclear cells, obtained before stem cell transplant. This clonotype was sampled from a man aged 60-69 years with biphenotypic leukemia. Some clones in this sample may be carry-over from other donors' samples. The chain couples TRBV11-2 to TRBJ1-1; 7 positions agree with TRBD1. CDR3 amino acids: CASRVDRVNTEAFF. In nucleotides, the CDR3 is TGTGCCAGCAGGGTCGACAGGGTAAACACTGAAGCTTTCTTT.